The rows below give T cell receptor beta chains drawn from one sample of a study of post-analysis software for immune sequencing data. TCRdb independently ran MiXCR on the PCR reads; one entry per CDR3 protein. The sample records some 890,000 distinct CDR3 sequences, about 53% being singletons. The sample was blood. Receptors were obtained from a girl between 10 and 17 years old with multiple sclerosis. Both conserved end residues are part of each CDR3. A D gene is named only where the DNA matches it firmly. Clone size is given for some rows only: seen once, a few or many times, or a class if the clone is expanded.

D,V,J,size,DNA,CDR3
TRBD2,TRBV20-1,TRBJ2-7,.,TGCAGTGCTAGCGCCGGGGGGGCAGGGATCTCCTACGAGCAGTACTTC,CSASAGGAGISYEQYF
.,TRBV5-6,TRBJ2-2,.,TGTGCCAGCTTGCGGCAGGGTTCGAACACCGGGGAGCTGTTTTTT,CASLRQGSNTGELFF
.,TRBV29-1,TRBJ2-5,few,TGCAGCGTGGAACAAGAGACCCAGTACTTC,CSVEQETQYF
TRBD1,TRBV5-1,TRBJ2-3,.,TGCGCCAGCAGCTTCAGACAGGGGGCATATCGGACCACAGATACGCAGTATTTT,CASSFRQGAYRTTDTQYF
TRBD2,TRBV7-9,TRBJ2-1,few,TGTGCCAGCAGCGGACTAGGCCTCTACAATGAGCAGTTCTTC,CASSGLGLYNEQFF
.,TRBV27,TRBJ2-7,few,TGTGCCAGCAGTTTATTCGCAGCCACGGACGAGCAGTACTTC,CASSLFAATDEQYF
.,TRBV12-5,TRBJ2-1,.,TGTGCTAGTTCGGGTCACGGGTCCTACAATGAGCAGTTCTTC,CASSGHGSYNEQFF
TRBD2,TRBV27,TRBJ2-1,few,TGTGCCAGCACTAGCGGGAGTAATGAGCAGTTCTTC,CASTSGSNEQFF
TRBD1,TRBV29-1,TRBJ1-1,few,TGCAGCGTTGAATACCTAGGACAGGGGGCGTGGGTGAACACTGAAGCTTTCTTT,CSVEYLGQGAWVNTEAFF
TRBD1,TRBV12-3/TRBV12-4,TRBJ2-1,few,TGTGCCAGCAGTTTCGGGTTCCAAAACCGGGACAGGGAGGTCAATGAGCAGTTCTTC,CASSFGFQNRDREVNEQFF
TRBD2,TRBV7-3,TRBJ2-1,.,TGTGCCAGCAACTACAACCGAGCGGGAGAGCCTGGGGGTGAGCAGTTCTTC,CASNYNRAGEPGGEQFF